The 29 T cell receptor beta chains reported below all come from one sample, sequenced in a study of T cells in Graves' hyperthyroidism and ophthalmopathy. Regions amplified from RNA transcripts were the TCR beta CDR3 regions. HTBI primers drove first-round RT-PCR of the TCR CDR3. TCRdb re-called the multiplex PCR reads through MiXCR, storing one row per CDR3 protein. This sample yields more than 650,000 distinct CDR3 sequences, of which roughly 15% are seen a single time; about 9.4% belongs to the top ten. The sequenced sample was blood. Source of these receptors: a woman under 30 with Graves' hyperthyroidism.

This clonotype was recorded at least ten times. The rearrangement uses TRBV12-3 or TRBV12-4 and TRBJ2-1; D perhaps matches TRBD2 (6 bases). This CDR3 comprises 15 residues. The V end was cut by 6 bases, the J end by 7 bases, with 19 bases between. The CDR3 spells CASSSPAGIKNEQFF. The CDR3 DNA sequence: TGTGCCAGCAGCTCCCCAGCGGGTATAAAGAATGAGCAGTTCTTC.

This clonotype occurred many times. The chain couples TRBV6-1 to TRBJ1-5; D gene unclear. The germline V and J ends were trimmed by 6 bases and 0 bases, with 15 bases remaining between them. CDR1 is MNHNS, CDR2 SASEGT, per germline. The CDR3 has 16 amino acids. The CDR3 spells CASRKTLTDSNQPQHF. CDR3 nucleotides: TGTGCCAGCAGGAAAACGTTGACGGATAGCAATCAGCCCCAGCATTTT.

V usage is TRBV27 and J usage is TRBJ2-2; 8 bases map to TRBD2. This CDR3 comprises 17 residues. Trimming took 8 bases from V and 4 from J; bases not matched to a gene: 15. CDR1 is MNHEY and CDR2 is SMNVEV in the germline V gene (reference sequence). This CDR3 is CASRTPGAGDRTGELFF. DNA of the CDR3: TGTGCCAGCCGAACCCCCGGAGCGGGAGACCGCACCGGGGAGCTGTTTTTT.

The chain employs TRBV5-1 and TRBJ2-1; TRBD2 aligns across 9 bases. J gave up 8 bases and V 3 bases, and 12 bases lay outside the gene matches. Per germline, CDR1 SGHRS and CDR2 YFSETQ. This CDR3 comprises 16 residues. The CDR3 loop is CASSSDLAGLHHEQFF. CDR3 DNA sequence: TGCGCCAGCAGCTCCGATCTAGCGGGACTTCACCATGAGCAGTTCTTC.

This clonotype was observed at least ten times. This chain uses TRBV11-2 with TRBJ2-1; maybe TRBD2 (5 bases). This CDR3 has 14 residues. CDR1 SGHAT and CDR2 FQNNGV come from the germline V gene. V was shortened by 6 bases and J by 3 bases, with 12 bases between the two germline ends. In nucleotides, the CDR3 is TGTGCCAGCAGTCCGTTCCGGGACTACAATGAGCAGTTCTTC. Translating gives CASSPFRDYNEQFF.

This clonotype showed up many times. The chain's CDR3 is CSARDEGRTYEQYF. The DNA for the CDR3 is TGCAGTGCTAGAGACGAGGGCCGCACCTACGAGCAGTACTTC. This chain connects TRBV20-1 to TRBJ2-7; D may be TRBD2 (5 bases). From germline, CDR1 is DFQATT and CDR2 SNEGSKA (reference sequence). This CDR3 region has 14 residues. Trimming took 0 bases from V and 2 from J, leaving 11 bases between them.

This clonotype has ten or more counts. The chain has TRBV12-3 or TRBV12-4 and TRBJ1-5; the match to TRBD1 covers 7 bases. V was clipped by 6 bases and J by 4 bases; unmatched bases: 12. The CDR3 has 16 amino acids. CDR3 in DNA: TGTGCCAGCAGCTCTGGAGGGGGCAGGGCGAATCAGCCCCAGCATTTT. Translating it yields CASSSGGGRANQPQHF.

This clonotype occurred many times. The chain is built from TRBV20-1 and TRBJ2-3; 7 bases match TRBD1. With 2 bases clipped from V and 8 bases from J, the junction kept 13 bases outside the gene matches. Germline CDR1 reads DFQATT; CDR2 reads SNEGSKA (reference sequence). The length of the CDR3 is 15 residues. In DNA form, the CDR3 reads TGCAGTGCTAGACCAACTAGTCAACCAGGGGGTACGCAGTATTTT. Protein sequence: CSARPTSQPGGTQYF.

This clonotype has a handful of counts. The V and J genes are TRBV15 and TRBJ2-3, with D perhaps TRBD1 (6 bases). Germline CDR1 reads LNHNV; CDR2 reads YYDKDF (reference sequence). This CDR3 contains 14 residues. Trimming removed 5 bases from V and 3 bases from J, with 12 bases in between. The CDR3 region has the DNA TGTGCCACCAGCGTACAGGGTGGGACAGATACGCAGTATTTT. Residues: CATSVQGGTDTQYF.

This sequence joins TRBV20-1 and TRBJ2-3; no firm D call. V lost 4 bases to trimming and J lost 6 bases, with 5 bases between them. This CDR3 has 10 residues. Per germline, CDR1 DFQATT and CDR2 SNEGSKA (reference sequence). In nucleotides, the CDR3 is TGCAGTGCTAAGTATGATACGCAGTATTTT. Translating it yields CSAKYDTQYF.

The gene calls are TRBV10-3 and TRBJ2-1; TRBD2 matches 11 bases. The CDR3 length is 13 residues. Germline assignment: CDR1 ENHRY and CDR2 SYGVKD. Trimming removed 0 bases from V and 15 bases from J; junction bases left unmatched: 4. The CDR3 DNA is TGTGCCATCAGTGAGTCCATAGCGGGAGGGATGTTCTTC. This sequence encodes CAISESIAGGMFF.

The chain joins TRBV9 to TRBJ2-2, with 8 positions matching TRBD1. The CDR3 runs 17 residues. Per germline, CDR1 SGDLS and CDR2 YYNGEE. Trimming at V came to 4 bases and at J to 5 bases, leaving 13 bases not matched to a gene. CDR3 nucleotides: TGTGCCAGCAGCCCCAGGGGGCACAGTCGTGGAACCGGGGAGCTGTTTTTT. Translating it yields CASSPRGHSRGTGELFF.

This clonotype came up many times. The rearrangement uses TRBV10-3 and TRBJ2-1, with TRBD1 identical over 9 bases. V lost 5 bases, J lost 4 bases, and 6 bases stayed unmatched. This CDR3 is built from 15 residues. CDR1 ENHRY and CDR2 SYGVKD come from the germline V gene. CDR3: CAISTRDRDYNEQFF. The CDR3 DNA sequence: TGTGCCATCAGTACCCGGGACAGGGATTACAATGAGCAGTTCTTC.

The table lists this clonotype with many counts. The CDR3 DNA reads TGTGCCAGCAGCCAAGATTGGGGACCGGGACATAAGGAGTACTTC. It codes for CASSQDWGPGHKEYF. V usage is TRBV3-1 and J usage is TRBJ2-7, with D maybe TRBD1 (6 bases). V dropped 0 bases and J dropped 11 bases, with 20 bases sitting between them. The CDR3 consists of 15 residues. Germline CDR1 and CDR2: LGHDT and YNNKEL (reference sequence).

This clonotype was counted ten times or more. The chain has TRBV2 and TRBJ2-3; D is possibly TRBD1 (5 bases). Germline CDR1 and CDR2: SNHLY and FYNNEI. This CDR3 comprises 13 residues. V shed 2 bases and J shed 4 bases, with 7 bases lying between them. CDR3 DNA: TGTGCCAGCAGTGAACAGGGTTCAGATACGCAGTATTTT. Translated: CASSEQGSDTQYF.

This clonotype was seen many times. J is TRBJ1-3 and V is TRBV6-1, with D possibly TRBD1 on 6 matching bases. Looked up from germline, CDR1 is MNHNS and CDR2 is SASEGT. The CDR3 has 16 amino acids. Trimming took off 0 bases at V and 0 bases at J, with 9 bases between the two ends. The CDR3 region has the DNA TGTGCCAGCAGTGAAGCCCAGGGGCTCTCTGGAAACACCATATATTTT. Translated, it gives CASSEAQGLSGNTIYF.

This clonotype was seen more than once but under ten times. The CDR3 nucleotides are TGTGCCAGCACTCAGACCGGTAACCAGTGGAATGAGCAGTTCTTC. Translated: CASTQTGNQWNEQFF. J is TRBJ2-1 and V is TRBV11-2; D is ambiguous. In germline, CDR1 is SGHAT, CDR2 FQNNGV. V shed 7 bases and J shed 7 bases, with 20 bases lying between them. The CDR3 runs 15 residues.

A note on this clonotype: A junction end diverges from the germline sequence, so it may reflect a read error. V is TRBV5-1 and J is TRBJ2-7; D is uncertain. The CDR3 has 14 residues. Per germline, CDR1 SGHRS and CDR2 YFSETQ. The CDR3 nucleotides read TGCGCCAGCAGCGACGGACGGTCGTCCTACGAGCAGTGCTTC. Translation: CASSDGRSSYEQCF.

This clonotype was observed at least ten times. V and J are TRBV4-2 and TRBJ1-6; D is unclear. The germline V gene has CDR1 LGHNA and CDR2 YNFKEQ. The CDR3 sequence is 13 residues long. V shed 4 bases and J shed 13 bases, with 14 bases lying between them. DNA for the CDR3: TGTGCCAGCAGCCTTGGTGGGAGGTCGCCCCTCCACTTT. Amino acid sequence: CASSLGGRSPLHF.

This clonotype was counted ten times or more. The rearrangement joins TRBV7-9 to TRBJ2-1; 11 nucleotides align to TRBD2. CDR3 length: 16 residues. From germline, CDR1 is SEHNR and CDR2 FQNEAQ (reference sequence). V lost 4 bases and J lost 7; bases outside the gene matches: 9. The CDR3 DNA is TGTGCCAGCAGCTCCTCACTAGCGGGAGATAGGAATGAGCAGTTCTTC. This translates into CASSSSLAGDRNEQFF.

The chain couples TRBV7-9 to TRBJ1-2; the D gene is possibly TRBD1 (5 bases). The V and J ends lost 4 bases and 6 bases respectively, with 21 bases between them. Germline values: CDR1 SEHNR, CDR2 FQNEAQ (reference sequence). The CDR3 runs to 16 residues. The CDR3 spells CASSSSFRSEGNGYTF. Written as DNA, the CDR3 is TGTGCCAGCAGCTCGAGCTTTCGGAGTGAGGGGAATGGCTACACCTTC.

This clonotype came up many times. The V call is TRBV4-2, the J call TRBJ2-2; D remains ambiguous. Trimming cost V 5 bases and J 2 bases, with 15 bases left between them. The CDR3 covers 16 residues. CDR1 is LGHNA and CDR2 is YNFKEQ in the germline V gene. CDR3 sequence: CASSNPPGPNTGELFF. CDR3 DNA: TGTGCCAGCAGCAATCCACCGGGCCCAAACACCGGGGAGCTGTTTTTT.

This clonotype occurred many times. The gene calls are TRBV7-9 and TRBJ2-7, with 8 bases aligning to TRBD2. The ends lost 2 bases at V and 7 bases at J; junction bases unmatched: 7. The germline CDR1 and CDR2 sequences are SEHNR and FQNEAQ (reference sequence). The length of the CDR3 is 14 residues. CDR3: CASSLSGGRQEQYF. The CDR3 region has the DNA TGTGCCAGCAGCTTATCGGGAGGGCGGCAAGAGCAGTACTTC.

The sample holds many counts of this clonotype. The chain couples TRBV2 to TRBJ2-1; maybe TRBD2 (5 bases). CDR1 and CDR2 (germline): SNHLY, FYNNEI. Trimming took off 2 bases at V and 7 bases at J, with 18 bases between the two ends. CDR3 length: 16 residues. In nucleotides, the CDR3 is TGTGCCAGCAGTGAAAGGTTCGGGAAGGCTGGAAATGAGCAGTTCTTC. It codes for CASSERFGKAGNEQFF.

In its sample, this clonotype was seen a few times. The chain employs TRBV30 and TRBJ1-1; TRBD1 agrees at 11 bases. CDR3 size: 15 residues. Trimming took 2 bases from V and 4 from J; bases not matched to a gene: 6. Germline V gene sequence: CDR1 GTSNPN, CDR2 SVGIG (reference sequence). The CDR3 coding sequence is TGTGCCTGGAGTAGGACAGGGGGCTGGGGCACTGAAGCTTTCTTT. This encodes CAWSRTGGWGTEAFF.

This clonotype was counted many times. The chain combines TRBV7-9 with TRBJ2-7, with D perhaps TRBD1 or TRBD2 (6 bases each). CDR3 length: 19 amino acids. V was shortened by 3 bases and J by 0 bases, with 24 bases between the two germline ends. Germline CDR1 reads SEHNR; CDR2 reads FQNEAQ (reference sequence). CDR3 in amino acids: CASSFPGASLALSSYEQYF. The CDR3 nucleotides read TGTGCCAGCAGCTTCCCAGGGGCGAGCCTAGCGTTAAGCTCCTACGAGCAGTACTTC.

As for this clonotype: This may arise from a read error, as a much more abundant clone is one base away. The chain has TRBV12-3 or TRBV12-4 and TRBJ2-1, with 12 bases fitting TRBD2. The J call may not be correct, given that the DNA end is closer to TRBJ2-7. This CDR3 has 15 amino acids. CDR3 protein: CACTVGLAGYNEQYF. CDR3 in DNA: TGTGCCTGTACTGTCGGACTAGCGGGGTACAATGAGCAGTACTTC.

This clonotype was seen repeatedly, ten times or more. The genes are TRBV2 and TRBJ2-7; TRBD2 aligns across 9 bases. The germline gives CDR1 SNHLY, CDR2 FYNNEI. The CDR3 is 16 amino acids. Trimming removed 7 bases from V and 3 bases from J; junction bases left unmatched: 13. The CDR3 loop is CASIGTSSDESYEQYF. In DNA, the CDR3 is TGTGCCAGCATTGGGACTAGCTCTGACGAGAGCTACGAGCAGTACTTC.

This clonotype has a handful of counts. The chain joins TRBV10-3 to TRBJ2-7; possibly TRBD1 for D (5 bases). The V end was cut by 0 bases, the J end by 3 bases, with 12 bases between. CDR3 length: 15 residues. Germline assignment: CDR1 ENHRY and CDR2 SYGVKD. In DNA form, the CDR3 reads TGTGCCATCAGTGAGTCGCCCGGGCAGGGCTACGAGCAGTACTTC. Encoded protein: CAISESPGQGYEQYF.